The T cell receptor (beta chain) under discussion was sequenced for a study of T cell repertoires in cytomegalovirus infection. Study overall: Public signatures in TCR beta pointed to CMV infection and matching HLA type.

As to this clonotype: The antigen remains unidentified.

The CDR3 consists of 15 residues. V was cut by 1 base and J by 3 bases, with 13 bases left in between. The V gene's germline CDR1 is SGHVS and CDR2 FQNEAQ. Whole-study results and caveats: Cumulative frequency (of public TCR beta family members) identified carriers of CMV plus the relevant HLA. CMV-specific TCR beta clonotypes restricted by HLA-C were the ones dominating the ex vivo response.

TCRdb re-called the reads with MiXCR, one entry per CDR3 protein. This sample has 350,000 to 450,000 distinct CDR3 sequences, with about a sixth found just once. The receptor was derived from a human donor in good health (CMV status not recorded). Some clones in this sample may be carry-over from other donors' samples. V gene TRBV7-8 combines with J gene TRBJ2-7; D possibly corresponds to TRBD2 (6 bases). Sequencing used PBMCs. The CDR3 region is CASSLGGDWDYEQYF. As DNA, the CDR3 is TGTGCCAGCAGCTTAGGCGGGGATTGGGACTACGAGCAGTACTTC.